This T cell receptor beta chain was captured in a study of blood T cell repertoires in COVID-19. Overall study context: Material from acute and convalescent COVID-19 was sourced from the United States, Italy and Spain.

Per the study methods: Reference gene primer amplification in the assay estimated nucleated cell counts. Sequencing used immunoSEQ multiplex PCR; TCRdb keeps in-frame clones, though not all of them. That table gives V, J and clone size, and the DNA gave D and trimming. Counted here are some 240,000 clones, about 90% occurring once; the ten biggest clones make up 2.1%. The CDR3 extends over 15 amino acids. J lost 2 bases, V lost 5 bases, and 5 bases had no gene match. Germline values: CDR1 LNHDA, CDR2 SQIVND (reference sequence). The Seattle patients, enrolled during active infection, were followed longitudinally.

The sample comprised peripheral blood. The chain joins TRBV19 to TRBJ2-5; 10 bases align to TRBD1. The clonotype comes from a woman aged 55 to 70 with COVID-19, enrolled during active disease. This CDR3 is CASSSGTGVQETQYF. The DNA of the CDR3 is TGTGCCAGTAGTTCCGGGACAGGGGTTCAAGAGACCCAGTACTTC. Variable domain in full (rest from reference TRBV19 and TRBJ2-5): DGGITQSPKYLFRKEGQNVTLSCEQNLNHDAMYWYRQDPGQGLRLIYYSQIVNDFQKGDIAEGYSVSREKKESFPLTVTSAQKNPTAFYLCASSSGTGVQETQYFGPGTRLLVL.